Each of the 19 T cell receptor beta chains below was sequenced from the same sample in a study of CD8+CD57+ T cells in acquired aplastic anemia. Genomic DNA templated the TCR beta VDJ and CDR3 profiling. TCRdb used MiXCR to reprocess the reads, holding one entry per CDR3 protein. The data show about 180,000 distinct CDR3 sequences, 48% seen once. The sequenced patients had an expansion of CD8+CD57+ cells seen by flow cytometry. Specimen: sorted CD4+, CD8+, or CD8+CD57+ T cells (not recorded which) from PBMCs. These receptors came from a human donor with aplastic anemia.

This clonotype appeared many times. This rearrangement joins TRBV7-6 to TRBJ2-2, with TRBD2 matching over 7 bases. The germline V gene encodes CDR1 SGHVS and CDR2 FNYEAQ. Losses at the gene ends were 5 bases for V and 1 base for J; bases not matched to a gene: 7. CDR3 length: 16 residues. CDR3 amino acids: CASSQTSAGNTGELFF. The CDR3 DNA reads TGTGCCAGCAGCCAAACTAGCGCTGGGAACACCGGGGAGCTGTTTTTT.

This clonotype was recorded at least ten times. The chain recombines TRBV19 with TRBJ2-3; 13 bases line up with TRBD2. The germline V gene has CDR1 LNHDA and CDR2 SQIVND (reference sequence). With V trimmed by 3 bases and J by 2 bases, 8 bases remained unmatched. This CDR3 contains 18 residues. The CDR3 protein is CASSIVHGLAGATDTQYF. The DNA of the CDR3 is TGTGCCAGTAGTATTGTGCACGGACTAGCGGGGGCCACAGATACGCAGTATTTT.

This clonotype was found once. V is TRBV12-3 or TRBV12-4 and J is TRBJ2-7, with a weak D call TRBD2 (6 bases). This CDR3 comprises 14 residues. The germline V and J ends were trimmed by 1 base and 6 bases, with 13 bases remaining between them. The DNA of the CDR3 is TGTGCCAGCAGTTTAGACGGGAGCGTCCTCGAGCAGTACTTC. Its protein is CASSLDGSVLEQYF.

This clonotype was detected ten times or more. The rearrangement joins TRBV10-3 to TRBJ1-3; D gene uncertain. CDR1 is ENHRY, CDR2 SYGVKD, per germline. CDR3 length: 13 amino acids. V was cut by 5 bases and J by 6 bases, with 11 bases left in between. The CDR3 DNA reads as TGTGCCATCAGTCAACGACCGGAAAACACCATATATTTT. Its protein product is CAISQRPENTIYF.

The table lists this clonotype with many counts. The chain joins TRBV7-2 to TRBJ2-5, with 7 nucleotides matching TRBD1. Germline CDR1 reads SGHTA; CDR2 reads FQGNSA. The CDR3 sequence is 14 residues long. J gave up 6 bases and V 4 bases, and 8 bases lay outside the gene matches. CDR3: CASSSRQGGKTQYF. CDR3 nucleotide sequence: TGTGCCAGCAGCTCAAGACAGGGTGGGAAGACCCAGTACTTC.

Ten or more counts support this clonotype. The CDR3 region is CASSLGTYATNEKLFF. CDR3 nucleotide sequence: TGCGCCAGCAGCTTGGGCACATATGCAACTAATGAAAAACTGTTTTTT. V is TRBV5-1 and J is TRBJ1-4; D remains ambiguous. Germline loops: CDR1 SGHRS, CDR2 YFSETQ. The CDR3 is made up of 16 amino acids. V lost 0 bases and J lost 0, with 9 bases in between.

The chain employs TRBV11-2 and TRBJ2-1; 10 nucleotides line up with TRBD2. The CDR3 sequence is 13 residues long. Germline V gene lookup returns CDR1 SGHAT and CDR2 FQNNGV. The junction had 7 bases not matched to a gene; V was cut back by 5 bases and J by 12 bases. The CDR3 sequence is CASSRASGGSQFF. CDR3 coding DNA: TGTGCCAGCAGCAGAGCTAGCGGGGGCTCGCAGTTCTTC. Together with reference TRBV11-2 and TRBJ2-1, the CDR3 gives the full variable domain: EAGVAQSPRYKIIEKRQSVAFWCNPISGHATLYWYQQILGQGPKLLIQFQNNGVVDDSQLPKDRFSAERLKGVDSTLKIQPAKLEDSAVYLCASSRASGGSQFFGPGTRLTVL.

This clonotype was found a few times. V gene TRBV6-1 combines with J gene TRBJ2-2; 11 positions agree with TRBD2. V shed 6 bases and J 1 base; nucleotides not matched to a gene: 4. The CDR3 runs to 16 residues. In germline, CDR1 is MNHNS, CDR2 SASEGT. The CDR3 spells CASRLLAGGNTGELFF. CDR3 nucleotide sequence: TGTGCCAGCAGACTGCTAGCGGGGGGGAACACCGGGGAGCTGTTTTTT.

There are many counts of this clonotype. The chain recombines TRBV6-1 with TRBJ2-7; 9 bases are a match to TRBD2. The CDR3 contains 14 residues. Per germline, CDR1 MNHNS and CDR2 SASEGT. Trimming removed 4 bases from V and 0 bases from J; junction bases left unmatched: 1. In DNA, the CDR3 is TGTGCCAGCAGTGCTAGCGGGGTCTCCTACGAGCAGTACTTC. Its protein product is CASSASGVSYEQYF.

This clonotype was picked up many times. The chain combines TRBV5-6 with TRBJ2-3; D not certain. The V gene lost 4 bases and the J gene lost 3 bases, with 12 bases spanning the gap. The CDR3 has 14 residues. CDR1 and CDR2 (germline): SGHDT, YYEEEE. The CDR3 loop reads CASSNLKGTDTQYF. In DNA form, the CDR3 reads TGTGCCAGCAGCAACCTCAAGGGAACAGATACGCAGTATTTT.

The sample holds many counts of this clonotype. This chain joins TRBV12-3 or TRBV12-4 and TRBJ1-5; no clear D. CDR3 length: 13 amino acids. The V end lost 4 bases, the J end lost 8 bases, and 12 bases lay between the germline ends. The CDR3 DNA reads TGTGCCAGCAGTTGGAGCGTCCGGGAGCCCCAGCATTTT. Translated, it gives CASSWSVREPQHF.

The CDR3: CASNVQGANEKLFF. Here the CDR3 DNA reads TGTGCCAGTAACGTGCAGGGGGCAAATGAAAAACTGTTTTTT. The V and J genes are TRBV19 and TRBJ1-4; TRBD1 aligns across 8 bases. Trimming took 7 bases from V and 5 from J; bases not matched to a gene: 6. This CDR3 spans 14 amino acids. CDR1 is LNHDA and CDR2 is SQIVND in the germline V gene (reference sequence).

This chain joins TRBV7-8 and TRBJ2-7; perhaps TRBD1 as D (7 bases). The germline V gene encodes CDR1 SGHVS and CDR2 FQNEAQ. The CDR3 runs to 15 residues. V was pared by 5 bases and J by 4 bases, with 18 bases between. CDR3 sequence: CASSLDRAGGYEQYF. CDR3 nucleotide sequence: TGTGCCAGCAGCCTCGACAGGGCCGGGGGTTACGAGCAGTACTTC.

The rearrangement links TRBV19 to TRBJ2-2; D gene uncertain. Germline V gene lookup returns CDR1 LNHDA and CDR2 SQIVND (reference sequence). The CDR3 length is 14 residues. The V gene lost 3 bases and the J gene lost 5 bases, with 10 bases spanning the gap. CDR3 sequence (DNA): TGTGCCAGTAGTATCGGCTCTGCTACCGGGGAGCTGTTTTTT. Its protein is CASSIGSATGELFF.

About this clonotype: This clone may be a read error of a much larger clone one base away. V usage is TRBV4-1 and J usage is TRBJ2-3, with D perhaps matching TRBD2 (7 bases). This CDR3 contains 16 residues. Germline loops: CDR1 MGHRA, CDR2 YSYEKL. The CDR3 coding sequence is TGCGCCAGCATCCAAGAGGCGGGGGCCGTCACAGATACGCAGTATTTT. As protein: CASIQEAGAVTDTQYF.

The V call is TRBV2, the J call TRBJ1-1; D remains ambiguous. Looked up from germline, CDR1 is SNHLY and CDR2 is FYNNEI. The CDR3 loop spans 14 amino acids. Trimming cost V 8 bases and J 3 bases, with 16 bases left between them. DNA for the CDR3: TGTGCCAGCTCACCAGGTGGTGCGGACACTGAAGCTTTCTTT. It yields the protein CASSPGGADTEAFF.

This clonotype was found many times. This chain connects TRBV5-4 to TRBJ2-1, with 7 bases fitting TRBD2. V lost 0 bases and J lost 0; bases outside the gene matches: 3. The CDR3 is 16 amino acids. The germline V gene has CDR1 SGHNT and CDR2 YYREEE (reference sequence). In nucleotides, the CDR3 is TGTGCCAGCAGCTTGGCCAGCGGGGACTCCTACAATGAGCAGTTCTTC. Its protein product is CASSLASGDSYNEQFF.

For this clonotype: This could be a read error, since a much larger clone is one nucleotide away. This chain connects TRBV29-1 to TRBJ1-1; 8 nucleotides match TRBD1. Germline V lookup: CDR1 SQVTM, CDR2 ANQGSEA. The CDR3 consists of 13 residues. V trimming: 7 bases; J trimming: 1 base; junction bases outside the gene matches: 5. The CDR3: CSGGQVPNTEAFF. The CDR3 nucleotides read TGCAGCGGGGGACAGGTACCGAACACTGAAGCTTTCTTT.

The chain links TRBV6-2 or TRBV6-3 to TRBJ2-7; D may be TRBD1 (6 bases). The V gene lost 7 bases and the J gene lost 0 bases, with 16 bases spanning the gap. This CDR3 is built from 15 residues. Germline CDR1 reads MNHEY; CDR2 reads SVGEGT. CDR3 DNA sequence: TGTGCCAGCAAGTTGATCCGGGACACCTCCTACGAGCAGTACTTC. This encodes CASKLIRDTSYEQYF.